The rows below give T cell receptor beta chains drawn from one sample of a study of T-cell reconstitution after alpha-beta-depleted transplantation in children. TCRdb reanalysed the PCR reads using MiXCR and keeps one entry per CDR3 protein. This table has 670,000 or so distinct CDR3 sequences, about an eighth appearing once. Specimen: PBMCs, collected before TCRalphabeta/CD19-depleted stem cell transplant. These receptors came from a girl aged 2-10 years with congenital amegakaryocytic thrombocytopenia, due to receive a stem cell transplant. Both conserved end residues are trimmed from each CDR3. Rows give clone size only sometimes, using once, few, many, or a class for an expanded clone.

clone size	V gene	J gene	CDR3 protein
many	TRBV7-9	TRBJ2-1	ASSFGGLTYNEQF
-	TRBV7-3	TRBJ2-7	ASSLTTGAEQY
few	TRBV7-9	TRBJ2-1	ASSLDQRYNEQF
-	TRBV24-1	TRBJ2-2	ATSDSRATGELF
few	TRBV11-1	TRBJ1-4	ASTLGSMEATNEKLF
-	TRBV27	TRBJ2-7	ASSLTTGSDQY
many	TRBV10-3	TRBJ1-2	AISEGGAIYGYT
few	TRBV5-1	TRBJ2-7	ASSAPSDRRWDEQY
few	TRBV11-2	TRBJ2-1	ASSLVSGRGGF
-	TRBV3-1	TRBJ1-1	ASISGTEAF
many	TRBV7-9	TRBJ1-1	ASSLVSTEAF
many	TRBV7-3	TRBJ2-3	ASSLMGGSQDTQY
few	TRBV4-1	TRBJ1-5	ASSQGPGGSGNQPQH
many	TRBV7-6	TRBJ2-1	ASSLAVRDGGSYNEQF
many	TRBV29-1	TRBJ1-6	SGGQAMSSYNSPLH
few	TRBV19	TRBJ2-1	ASKTSGASYNEQF